The rows below give T cell receptor beta chains drawn from one sample of a study of PD-1 blockade in classical Hodgkin lymphoma. Some clones are missing from TCRdb's copy, which holds only in-frame ones; the method was immunoSEQ multiplex PCR. The sample has some 84,000 clones; about nine tenths are singletons. The input for sequencing was peripheral blood mononuclear cells (PBMCs), taken at baseline. Receptors were obtained from a human donor with classical Hodgkin lymphoma. CDR3s include the opening cysteine and the closing phenylalanine or tryptophan. D genes are given only for firm matches. Clone size, where shown, is once, few, many, or a class for clones that have expanded.

v_gene	j_gene	abundance	d_gene	CDR3nt	CDR3aa
TRBV25-1	TRBJ1-6	few	.	TGTGCCAGCACCTTCCTGGACTCCAATTCACCCCTCCACTTT	CASTFLDSNSPLHF
TRBV9	TRBJ2-5	.	TRBD1	TGTGCCAGCAGCGCCGCCCGAACAGGGGGCGCGTACCAAGAGACCCAGTACTTC	CASSAARTGGAYQETQYF
TRBV27	TRBJ1-1	.	.	TGTGCCAGCAGTTTAGATTCGGGACTCGAGAACACTGAAGCTTTCTTT	CASSLDSGLENTEAFF
TRBV18	TRBJ2-3	.	.	TGTGCCAGCTCACCGCGATCCGGAGATACGCAGTATTTT	CASSPRSGDTQYF
TRBV11-2	TRBJ2-2	.	.	TGTGCCAGCAGCTTACATACTAGCGGGGAGCTGTTTTTT	CASSLHTSGELFF
TRBV5-1	TRBJ1-1	once	TRBD1	TGCGCCAGCAGCTGGGAACAGGGGGCACACACTGAAGCTTTCTTT	CASSWEQGAHTEAFF
TRBV4-1	TRBJ2-1	.	TRBD2	TGCGCCAGCAGCCAAGAACGCCTAGCGGGAGGCGAGCAGTTCTTC	CASSQERLAGGEQFF
TRBV11-1	TRBJ1-5	few	.	TGTGCCAGCAGCTTAGAAAGCAATCAGCCCCAGCATTTT	CASSLESNQPQHF
TRBV4-3	TRBJ2-1	.	.	TGCGCCAGCAGCGACCTAACATGGGACCCTCCCTACAATGAGCAGTTCTTC	CASSDLTWDPPYNEQFF
TRBV7-2	TRBJ2-5	.	TRBD2	TGTGCCAGCAGCCTGAAGACTAGCGGGTTCCAAGAGACCCAGTACTTC	CASSLKTSGFQETQYF
TRBV18	TRBJ2-5	once	.	TGTGCCAGCTCAAAGTACCAAGAGACCCAGTACTTC	CASSKYQETQYF
TRBV9	TRBJ1-2	.	TRBD1	TGTGCCAGCAGCGTAGAGGCCGGTGGGGCAGGGGGCCTTGGCTACACCTTC	CASSVEAGGAGGLGYTF
TRBV18	TRBJ2-7	.	TRBD2	TGTGCCAGCTCGTTAGCGGGTCGGTACGAGCAGTACTTC	CASSLAGRYEQYF
TRBV19	TRBJ2-2	.	TRBD1	TGTGCCAGTAGTTACGGGACAGGGGGGACCGGGGAGCTGTTTTTT	CASSYGTGGTGELFF
TRBV6-4	TRBJ2-1	.	TRBD2	TGTGCCAGCAGTAGACTAGCGGGAGGTGGCCTGGGGAATGAGCAGTTCTTC	CASSRLAGGGLGNEQFF
TRBV7-2	TRBJ1-3	.	.	TGTGCCAGTCCGGGACACGTCGGAGACACCATATATTTT	CASPGHVGDTIYF
TRBV5-1	TRBJ2-7	.	TRBD2	TGCGCCAGCAGCTATACTAGCGGGAGTTCGTCCGAGCAGTACTTC	CASSYTSGSSSEQYF
TRBV5-4	TRBJ2-4	.	.	TGTGCCAGCAGCTTAGAGCTACGGCCTGAAAACATTCAGTACTTC	CASSLELRPENIQYF
TRBV2	TRBJ1-5	.	.	TGTGCCAGCGGCAGGGGAGGCAATCAGCCCCAGCATTTT	CASGRGGNQPQHF
TRBV4-1	TRBJ1-2	.	.	TGCGCCAGCAGCCAACAGGGGAACGGCTATGGCTACACCTTC	CASSQQGNGYGYTF
TRBV6-1	TRBJ1-4	.	TRBD1	TGTGCCAGCAGTGAAGGCTTGGACAGGGAAGTTCATAGATTCAATGAAAAACTGTTTTTT	CASSEGLDREVHRFNEKLFF
TRBV11-3	TRBJ2-1	.	TRBD2	TGTGCCAGCAGCTACGGGACTAGCGGGAGTCAGTTCTTC	CASSYGTSGSQFF
TRBV5-1	TRBJ2-2	once	TRBD1	TGCGCCAGCAGCCTGCTAAGTGGACAGGATAACACCGGGGAGCTGTTTTTT	CASSLLSGQDNTGELFF
TRBV6-1	TRBJ1-2	.	.	TGTGCCAGCAGTGAGGGCAGGGTGGGTGGCTACACCTTC	CASSEGRVGGYTF
TRBV27	TRBJ2-7	once	TRBD2	TGTGCCAGCAGTTTATCCCAGCGGGAGCTAAGCTCCTACGAGCAGTACTTC	CASSLSQRELSSYEQYF
TRBV30	TRBJ2-1	once	TRBD2	TGTGCCTGGAGAGACTGGAGGCGGGGAGCGGGAAATGAGCAGTTCTTC	CAWRDWRRGAGNEQFF
TRBV19	TRBJ1-2	.	.	TGTGCCAGTAGTATACCCGGCCCCTTCCGGGGCTACACCTTC	CASSIPGPFRGYTF
TRBV5-1	TRBJ1-2	.	TRBD1	TGCGCCAGCAGCTACGGACAGGGTACGGTTGGCTACACCTTC	CASSYGQGTVGYTF
TRBV30	TRBJ1-2	.	.	TGTGCCTGGACGGTGGCCTATCTAGATGGCTACACCTTC	CAWTVAYLDGYTF
TRBV30	TRBJ1-5	once	.	TGTGCCTGGAGTGTAGACAGGAACCAGCCCCAGCATTTT	CAWSVDRNQPQHF
TRBV14	TRBJ1-2	.	.	TGTGCCAGCAGCCCCGGGACGGCCAACTATGGCTACACCTTC	CASSPGTANYGYTF
TRBV5-8	TRBJ1-2	.	.	TGTGCCAGCAGCTTGGGGAGGACTAACTATGGCTACACCTTC	CASSLGRTNYGYTF
TRBV18	TRBJ1-1	.	TRBD1	TGTGCCAGCTCCCGGGACAGTGGTTTAACTGAAGCTTTCTTT	CASSRDSGLTEAFF
TRBV6-5	TRBJ1-2	.	.	TGTGCCAGCAGACCCATAAACAGGGTTGGCTATGGCTACACCTTC	CASRPINRVGYGYTF
TRBV11-2	TRBJ2-1	.	.	TGTGCCAGCAGCTTATTCGGGCGGGACAATGAGCAGTTCTTC	CASSLFGRDNEQFF
TRBV5-1	TRBJ2-1	.	.	TGCGCCAGCAGCTCGAATAGCGGCTCCTACAATGAGCAGTTCTTC	CASSSNSGSYNEQFF
TRBV7-6	TRBJ1-1	.	.	TGTGCCAGCAGCTTAGTCGGGGGACCCACTGAAGCTTTCTTT	CASSLVGGPTEAFF
TRBV6-1	TRBJ2-7	.	TRBD2	TGTGCCAGCAGAGAGGGACTAGCGGGAGCCTACGAGCAGTACTTC	CASREGLAGAYEQYF
TRBV10-3	TRBJ2-2	once	.	TGTGCCATCAGTGAGGGGGAGAGCACCGGGGAGCTGTTTTTT	CAISEGESTGELFF
TRBV7-2	TRBJ2-1	.	.	TGTGCCAGCAGCTTAGTAGCCTCCCCGGGGAGAGGCTACAATGAGCAGTTCTTC	CASSLVASPGRGYNEQFF
TRBV19	TRBJ1-5	few	.	TGTGCCAGTAGGGCCGGCAGTCAGCCCCAGCATTTT	CASRAGSQPQHF
TRBV7-2	TRBJ1-1	few	.	TGTGCCAGCAGCCAGAACACTGAAGCTTTCTTT	CASSQNTEAFF
TRBV9	TRBJ2-2	medium-sized	.	TGTGCCAGCAGCACAGGGAGCCTATCTAACACCGGGGAGCTGTTTTTT	CASSTGSLSNTGELFF
TRBV28	TRBJ1-1	.	.	TGTGCCAGCAGTTTGTCCATCAGGTTCGGGTTGAACACTGAAGCTTTCTTT	CASSLSIRFGLNTEAFF
TRBV4-1	TRBJ2-5	.	TRBD2	TGCGCCAGCAGCCAAGATCTTGGGGCGGGAGGCGGGGAGACCCAGTACTTC	CASSQDLGAGGGETQYF
TRBV10-3	TRBJ2-5	few	TRBD2	TGTGCCATCAGTGAGATCAGCGGGAGGGCTGGAGAGACCCAGTACTTC	CAISEISGRAGETQYF
TRBV6-1	TRBJ2-7	.	TRBD2	TGTGCCAGCAGTGAACGGCCAGCGGGGAGGGCCTACGAGCAGTACTTC	CASSERPAGRAYEQYF
TRBV6-5	TRBJ1-1	.	.	TGTGCCAGCAGTTACTCCCTAGAAAACGCCCCAGAAGCTTTCTTT	CASSYSLENAPEAFF
TRBV4-1	TRBJ1-2	.	.	TGCGCCAGCAGTAAAACTTGGGGGCATGGCTACACCTTC	CASSKTWGHGYTF
TRBV7-2	TRBJ2-3	.	.	TGTGCCAGCAGCTCCGGGGGCGGCACAGATACGCAGTATTTT	CASSSGGGTDTQYF
TRBV7-2	TRBJ1-2	.	TRBD1	TGTGCCAGCAGCTTAGGACAGGGGCCCTTCTATGGCTACACCTTC	CASSLGQGPFYGYTF